This note documents a single T cell receptor (beta chain) sequence. Its specificity is unknown. The table came from immunoSEQ multiplex PCR; TCRdb's copy has only in-frame clones and leaves some out. Of approximately 160,000 clones detected, around nine tenths appear once; the ten largest clones hold about 1.4%. This sample was taken from a study of T cell responses to AZD1222 COVID-19 vaccine. CDR3 length: 16 residues. Between the trimmed V and J ends, which lost 4 bases and 2 bases, there was a span of 15 bases. Germline V gene data show CDR1 as MNHEY and CDR2 as SVGAGI. Study-level findings and limits: Donors skewed white British and female; clonal diversity was possibly underestimated. The study identified only five or six AZD1222 recipients as seropositive at baseline. Spike-specific TCRs gained breadth and depth after people received two AZD1222 doses.

The source is an adult in good health. The chain couples TRBV6-5 to TRBJ2-1, with a possible D match to TRBD1 (6 bases). Sequencing used peripheral blood, obtained on day 0 of AZD1222 vaccination. The CDR3 spells CASSSRGHGPYNEQFF. The CDR3 DNA sequence: TGTGCCAGCAGTTCCAGGGGCCACGGTCCCTACAATGAGCAGTTCTTC.